A single sample is the source of the 25 T cell receptor beta chains below, sequenced in a study of control samples from healthy donors and cancer patients. TCRdb keeps only in-frame clones here, not all; method: immunoSEQ multiplex PCR. In the table there are more than 100,000 clones, roughly nine tenths of which are singletons. Sequencing was carried out using PBMCs. The receptors derive from a man over 45 with head and neck cancer.

This chain joins TRBV10-2 and TRBJ2-5; maybe TRBD2 (5 bases). V was cut by 3 bases and J by 4 bases, with 18 bases left in between. Germline V CDR1 and CDR2: WSHSY, SAAADI. This CDR3 has 16 residues. The CDR3, as DNA: TGCGCCAGCAGTGAAACGGGGTCTACGATCCGAGAGACCCAGTACTTC. Translating gives CASSETGSTIRETQYF.

V is TRBV12-3 or TRBV12-4 and J is TRBJ1-6; D is ambiguous. The V and J ends lost 1 base and 11 bases respectively, with 9 bases between them. The length of the CDR3 is 13 residues. CDR3 loop: CASSLGPSPPLHF. Here the CDR3 DNA reads TGTGCCAGCAGTTTAGGGCCTTCTCCACCCCTCCACTTT.

This sequence joins TRBV6-5 and TRBJ2-7; maybe TRBD2 (6 bases). Germline loops: CDR1 MNHEY, CDR2 SVGAGI. V lost 3 bases to trimming and J lost 3 bases, with 12 bases between them. The CDR3 has 14 residues. CDR3 sequence (DNA): TGTGCCAGCAGTTATTTAGCGGAAGGCTACGAGCAGTACTTC. Protein: CASSYLAEGYEQYF.

This clone came up once. The V gene is TRBV29-1, the J gene TRBJ2-1; D is ambiguous. Germline V CDR1 and CDR2: SQVTM, ANQGSEA. V gave up 4 bases and J gave up 4 bases, with 11 bases separating them. There are 13 residues in the CDR3. The CDR3 reads CSVVPEKYNEQFF. As DNA, the CDR3 is TGCAGCGTTGTTCCAGAAAAGTACAATGAGCAGTTCTTC.

The chain has TRBV10-1 and TRBJ2-7; the match to TRBD2 covers 10 bases. V lost 6 bases, J lost 4 bases, and 9 bases stayed unmatched. This CDR3 is built from 15 residues. Germline loops: CDR1 WNHNN, CDR2 SYGVQD (reference sequence). The CDR3 DNA sequence: TGCGCCAGCAGCAAACTAGCGGGAAGTGAGTACGAGCAGTACTTC. It yields the protein CASSKLAGSEYEQYF.

The chain is built from TRBV4-1 and TRBJ2-7; D is unresolved. The CDR3 totals 16 residues. The ends were cut back, 0 bases at V and 3 bases at J, with 15 bases in the middle. CDR1 is MGHRA, CDR2 YSYEKL, per germline. The DNA of the CDR3 is TGCGCCAGCAGCCAAGAAACGGGTAATGAGATCTACGAGCAGTACTTC. Translation gives CASSQETGNEIYEQYF.

The chain is built from TRBV10-1 and TRBJ2-5; 7 nucleotides match TRBD2. Trimming removed 3 bases from V and 2 bases from J; junction bases left unmatched: 0. The CDR3 is 13 residues long. CDR1 and CDR2 from the germline V gene are WNHNN and SYGVQD (reference sequence). The CDR3 sequence: CASSDGGQETQYF. The CDR3 DNA is TGCGCCAGCAGTGACGGGGGGCAAGAGACCCAGTACTTC.

CDR3 bases: TGTGCCAGCAGCTCCCCCGACAGGGGAGGGGAAAAACTGTTTTTT. Encoded protein: CASSSPDRGGEKLFF. The chain links TRBV4-2 to TRBJ1-4, with 8 bases identical to TRBD1. In germline, CDR1 is LGHNA, CDR2 YNFKEQ. The CDR3 has 15 residues. V dropped 5 bases and J dropped 8; count of bases not matched to a gene: 10.

The chain recombines TRBV5-1 with TRBJ2-1; 7 positions agree with TRBD1. V shed 5 bases, J shed 8 bases, and the junction held 19 bases outside the gene matches. The CDR3 sequence is 17 residues long. Germline V gene data show CDR1 as SGHRS and CDR2 as YFSETQ. The CDR3 DNA sequence: TGCGCCAGCAGTAGACAGGGAGTCTCCACGGCGGTCCATGAGCAGTTCTTC. It specifies CASSRQGVSTAVHEQFF.

The chain uses TRBV18 and TRBJ1-4; the match to TRBD1 covers 8 bases. Per germline, CDR1 KGHSH and CDR2 LQKENI. The V and J ends lost 6 bases and 6 bases, in that order; junction bases with no gene match: 6. CDR3 length equals 14 residues. The CDR3, as DNA: TGTGCCAGCTCGCCGGGACAGGAGCATGAAAAACTGTTTTTT. Encoded protein: CASSPGQEHEKLFF.

Only one count was recorded for this clone. One junction end disagrees with the germline gene, perhaps due to a read error. V gene TRBV7-9 combines with J gene TRBJ2-2, with TRBD2 matching over 9 bases. CDR3 length: 12 residues. Germline values: CDR1 SEHNR, CDR2 FQNEAQ (reference sequence). CDR3 DNA sequence: TGTGCCACCAGCGGGGGGACCGGGGAGCTGTTTTTT. Translated, it gives CATSGGTGELFF.

This chain connects TRBV9 to TRBJ2-1, with D possibly matching TRBD2 (7 bases). The CDR3 consists of 16 residues. The V and J ends lost 0 bases and 2 bases respectively, with 12 bases between them. Germline assignment: CDR1 SGDLS and CDR2 YYNGEE. The CDR3 loop reads CASSVGRGAAYNEQFF. The CDR3 DNA is TGTGCCAGCAGCGTAGGTCGGGGGGCGGCCTACAATGAGCAGTTCTTC.

The V and J genes are TRBV7-9 and TRBJ2-1, with 8 bases matching TRBD1. CDR3 length: 13 amino acids. The germline V gene has CDR1 SEHNR and CDR2 FQNEAQ (reference sequence). With V trimmed by 5 bases and J by 6 bases, 3 bases remained unmatched. This chain's CDR3 is CASSRTGSNEQFF. The CDR3, as DNA: TGTGCCAGCAGCCGGACAGGGAGCAATGAGCAGTTCTTC.

The rearrangement uses TRBV9 and TRBJ1-4; D is ambiguous. The CDR3 is 14 amino acids. Per the germline V gene, CDR1 is SGDLS and CDR2 is YYNGEE. V was cut by 4 bases and J by 4 bases, with 11 bases left in between. The CDR3 here is CASSPGLSNEKLFF. CDR3 DNA: TGTGCCAGCAGCCCAGGACTGAGTAATGAAAAACTGTTTTTT.

This clone was observed a few times. The rearrangement links TRBV2 to TRBJ2-2; D may be TRBD1 or TRBD2 (5 bases each). Germline CDR1 reads SNHLY; CDR2 reads FYNNEI. Trimming removed 8 bases at V and 6 bases at J, with 16 bases between. CDR3 size: 14 residues. CDR3 sequence reads: CASAGTGVPGELFF. The CDR3 bases are TGTGCCAGCGCCGGGACGGGCGTTCCCGGGGAGCTGTTTTTT.

The rearrangement links TRBV3-1 (or the pseudogene TRBV3-2) to TRBJ1-2; D might be TRBD1 (5 bases). V lost 4 bases and J lost 5, with 14 bases in between. Germline V gene lookup returns CDR1 LGHDT and CDR2 YNNKEL (reference sequence). The CDR3 runs to 14 residues. DNA of the CDR3: TGTGCCAGCAGCCCTCCGGGGGGGAGGTATGGCTACACCTTC. Protein: CASSPPGGRYGYTF.

Comment on this clone: An end of the junction differs from the germline gene, which may be a read error. The chain recombines TRBV6-2 or TRBV6-3 with TRBJ2-5, with no clear D. The CDR3 is 13 amino acids. Germline V gene data show CDR1 as MNHEY and CDR2 as SVGEGT. CDR3 region: CASSSQHQEAQYF. The CDR3 DNA is TGTGCCAGCAGTTCCCAACACCAAGAGGCCCAGTACTTC.

This chain connects TRBV6-5 to TRBJ2-7, with 9 bases matching TRBD1. The CDR3 has 14 amino acids. V shed 6 bases and J 1 base; nucleotides not matched to a gene: 4. Germline lookup yields CDR1 MNHEY and CDR2 SVGAGI. CDR3 sequence reads: CASRVGQGSYEQYF. The CDR3 DNA sequence: TGTGCCAGCAGGGTAGGACAGGGGTCCTACGAGCAGTACTTC.

To note about this clone: This same CDR3 is encoded by further DNA sequences in the sample. The chain links TRBV11-3 to TRBJ2-1; D gene ambiguous. Germline V gene data show CDR1 as SGHNT and CDR2 as YENEEA. The CDR3 spans 13 residues. V lost 1 base, J lost 7 bases, and 8 bases lay in between. The CDR3 here is CASSLGGENEQFF. CDR3 coding DNA: TGTGCCAGCAGCTTAGGTGGAGAAAATGAGCAGTTCTTC.

This clone showed up just once. This chain uses TRBV18 with TRBJ2-3; D possibly corresponds to TRBD2 (6 bases). CDR3 length: 16 amino acids. Germline CDR1 is KGHSH and CDR2 is LQKENI. Trimming took 5 bases from V and 7 from J, leaving 22 bases between them. CDR3 sequence reads: CASSFSGPRRGNTQYF. CDR3 sequence (DNA): TGTGCCAGCTCATTTTCGGGACCTCGGAGGGGAAATACGCAGTATTTT.

The rearrangement joins TRBV24-1 to TRBJ2-3; no reliable D call. The ends were cut back, 0 bases at V and 1 base at J, with 10 bases in the middle. The CDR3 loop spans 16 amino acids. Germline V CDR1 and CDR2: KGHDR, SFDVKD. CDR3 DNA sequence: TGTGCCACCAGTGATTTGAGGTTTGGGGGCACAGATACGCAGTATTTT. Amino acids: CATSDLRFGGTDTQYF.

The chain employs TRBV4-1 and TRBJ2-7; either TRBD1 or TRBD2 may supply D (5 bases each). CDR1 is MGHRA, CDR2 YSYEKL, per germline. This CDR3 is 16 amino acids long. Between the trimmed V and J ends, which lost 1 base and 0 bases, there was a span of 13 bases. The CDR3 is CASSQGVGAGSYEQYF. In nucleotides, the CDR3 is TGCGCCAGCAGCCAAGGGGTCGGGGCTGGCTCCTACGAGCAGTACTTC.

This clone was picked up one time. V usage is TRBV9 and J usage is TRBJ2-3, with 8 bases matching TRBD1. The CDR3 has 15 residues. J lost 3 bases, V lost 4 bases, and 7 bases had no gene match. The germline gives CDR1 SGDLS, CDR2 YYNGEE. CDR3 region: CASSLTTGETDTQYF. The CDR3 DNA reads TGTGCCAGCAGCCTGACGACAGGGGAGACAGATACGCAGTATTTT.

The rearrangement joins TRBV7-2 to TRBJ2-3; 16 bases match TRBD2. V dropped 5 bases and J dropped 1; count of bases not matched to a gene: 6. There are 18 residues in the CDR3. CDR1 and CDR2 from the germline V gene are SGHTA and FQGNSA. The CDR3 nucleotides are TGTGCCAGCAGCCCCGGGACTAGCGGGAGGGCCGGCACAGATACGCAGTATTTT. Translation gives CASSPGTSGRAGTDTQYF.

The chain employs TRBV7-6 and TRBJ2-6; D might be TRBD2 (6 bases). V shed 5 bases and J shed 1 base, with 9 bases lying between them. Germline V CDR1 and CDR2: SGHVS, FNYEAQ. The CDR3 runs to 15 residues. The CDR3: CASSPGGSGANVLTF. The CDR3 nucleotides are TGTGCCAGCAGCCCCGGGGGTTCTGGGGCCAACGTCCTGACTTTC.